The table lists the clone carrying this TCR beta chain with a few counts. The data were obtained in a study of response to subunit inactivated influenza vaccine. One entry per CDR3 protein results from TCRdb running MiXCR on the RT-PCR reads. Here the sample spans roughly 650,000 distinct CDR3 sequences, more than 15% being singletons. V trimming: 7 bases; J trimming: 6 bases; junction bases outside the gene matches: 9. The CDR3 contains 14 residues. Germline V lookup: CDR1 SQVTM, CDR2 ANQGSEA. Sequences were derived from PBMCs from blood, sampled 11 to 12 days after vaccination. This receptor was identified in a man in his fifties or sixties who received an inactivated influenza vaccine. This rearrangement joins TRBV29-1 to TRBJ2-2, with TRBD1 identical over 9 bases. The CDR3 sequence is CSATGQGRAGELFF. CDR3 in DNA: TGCAGCGCCACGGGACAGGGTCGGGCCGGGGAGCTGTTTTTT.